This TCR beta chain was observed in a study of PD-L1 blockade in urothelial cancer. Profiled with immunoSEQ multiplex PCR; TCRdb holds only in-frame clones, not every one. The sample comprises about 22,000 clones, around 90% of which are singletons, and about 11% rests with the top ten. As to time point: peripheral blood 6 weeks after treatment start. The J segment lost 0 bases and the V segment lost 7 bases, leaving 6 bases of the junction unmatched. This CDR3 spans 14 amino acids. CDR1 SQVTM and CDR2 ANQGSEA come from the germline V gene. The chain links TRBV29-1 to TRBJ2-1, with TRBD1 matching over 7 bases. The specimen comprised PBMCs, sampled around atezolizumab (anti-PD-L1) treatment. The clonotype was recovered from a woman in her fifties or sixties with urothelial cancer. CDR3 bases: TGCAGCGCACGGGACAGATTCTCCTACAATGAGCAGTTCTTC. The encoded protein is CSARDRFSYNEQFF.